This T cell receptor (beta chain) was captured in a study of CD8 T cells in ankylosing spondylitis. Germline loops: CDR1 LNHDA, CDR2 SQIVND (reference sequence). CDR3 length: 14 residues. J lost 2 bases, V lost 6 bases, and 6 bases had no gene match. This clonotype was observed a handful of times. The antigen is undetermined. In making TCR beta libraries, quantitative 5'-RACE with molecular barcodes was used. TCRdb fed the 5' RACE reads into MiXCR, producing one record per CDR3 protein. Of 250,000 to 350,000 distinct CDR3 sequences listed, 6.5% to 10% are singletons. The study, taken as a whole, reports: Peripheral blood held disease-linked clones only at relatively low frequency, and these were CD8+. Significant enrichment of disease-linked clones was reported in matched ankylosing spondylitis synovial fluid. Made up of eight or nine highly homologous variants, a TCR beta motif appeared characteristic of ankylosing spondylitis blood. Earlier authors reported some of these motif variants in reactive arthritis synovial fluid and blood.

The sample was blood, either unsorted or a sorted T cell fraction (not recorded which). The chain joins TRBV19 to TRBJ2-7; TRBD1 agrees at 8 bases. The TCR originated in a male donor with ankylosing spondylitis. In nucleotides, the CDR3 is TGTGCCAGTAGATCCCAGGGGGCCCCCTACGAGCAGTACTTC. It is translated as CASRSQGAPYEQYF.